This T cell receptor (beta chain) was documented in a study of T cell repertoires in cytomegalovirus infection. Study-wide context: TCR beta signatures that were public indicated CMV infection and matching HLA type. Points from the study as a whole: HLA-C-restricted CMV-specific TCR beta clonotypes were dominant in the ex vivo response. CMV carriers having the relevant HLA were flagged by cumulative public TCR beta family frequency.

Using its own MiXCR run on the reads, TCRdb lists one record per CDR3 protein. The sample contains about 200,000 distinct CDR3 sequences, roughly 9% of which appear only once. As to this clonotype: What it binds is unknown.

The CDR3 is 14 residues long. Per germline, CDR1 SGHDN and CDR2 FVKESK. Deletions cut 3 bases from V and 4 bases from J, with 11 bases between. This chain connects TRBV14 to TRBJ2-3; D is undetermined. The clonotype was recovered from a human donor in good health (CMV status not recorded). Some clones in this sample may be carry-over from other donors' samples. Sequenced material: PBMCs. The chain's CDR3 is CASSQKEWADTQYF. The CDR3, as DNA: TGTGCCAGCAGCCAGAAGGAATGGGCAGATACGCAGTATTTT.